A few counts support the clone carrying this TCR beta chain. Its antigen remains unknown. Relative to the germline gene, one junction end is altered; a read error may explain this. This entry comes from a study of immune characteristics of hereditary and idiopathic chronic pancreatitis. General observations from the study: Patients with more severe chronic pancreatitis had more productive TCR rearrangements. Hereditary and idiopathic cases differed in TRBV10, TRBV19, TRBV23 and TRBV5 usage.

Chronic pancreatitis tissue was collected during total pancreatectomy with islet autotransplantation. The CDR3 consists of 15 residues. Germline CDR1 and CDR2: SGHNT and YYREEE (reference sequence). Only in-frame clones appear in the TCRdb table, and some are missing; sequencing was by immunoSEQ multiplex PCR. The table lists about 14,000 clones, around 79% of them singletons. This TCR came from a human donor with chronic pancreatitis. The chain recombines TRBV5-4 with TRBJ2-7, with 16 nucleotides matching TRBD2. Sequenced material: pancreas tissue with hereditary chronic pancreatitis. The DNA of the CDR3 is TGTGCCAGCAGCCCTATTCTGGGACTAGCGGGAGGGCCGGTCTTC. This codes for CASSPILGLAGGPVF.